A single sample is the source of the 2 T cell receptor beta chains below, sequenced in a study of blood T cell repertoires in COVID-19. Sequencing used immunoSEQ multiplex PCR; TCRdb keeps in-frame clones, though not all of them. The sample lists around 120,000 clones; 80% to 90% were seen once. Sequenced material: peripheral blood. All receptors derive from a woman aged 80 or older with acute or convalescent COVID-19.

The chain couples TRBV18 to TRBJ2-7; D perhaps matches TRBD1 (6 bases). V lost 0 bases and J 6 bases, leaving 12 bases between the germline ends. Germline-derived CDR1 and CDR2 are KGHSH and LQKENI. The length of the CDR3 is 14 residues. The CDR3 DNA reads TGTGCCAGCTCACCACCATCCAGGGGCCTCGAGCAGTACTTC. This gives the protein CASSPPSRGLEQYF.

The chain joins TRBV2 to TRBJ2-7, with a tentative D call TRBD1 (5 bases). Looked up from germline, CDR1 is SNHLY and CDR2 is FYNNEI. The CDR3 sequence is 13 residues long. V was shortened by 6 bases and J by 2 bases, with 11 bases between the two germline ends. The CDR3 DNA reads TGTGCCAGCAGGAATGACAGTACCTACGAGCAGTACTTC. Its translation is CASRNDSTYEQYF.